Sequencing of this T cell receptor beta chain was carried out in a study of blood T cells in healthy people across ages. A few counts support this clonotype. The V gene's germline CDR1 is MGHRA and CDR2 YSYEKL. V was trimmed by 0 bases and J by 1 base, leaving 16 bases between them. The CDR3 covers 17 residues. With a J-beta primer mix and a sample-barcoded 5' primer, a second PCR ran about 7 to 12 cycles. The template-switch adaptor, which had 12 random nucleotides, put a tag on each cDNA molecule. TCRdb re-derived calls from the 5' RACE reads in MiXCR, one entry per CDR3 protein. The table includes roughly 900,000 distinct CDR3 sequences, more than 25% detected once.

The chain combines TRBV4-1 with TRBJ2-7; D remains ambiguous. This receptor was obtained from a woman older than 75 in good health. The sequencing input was blood. The CDR3 region has the DNA TGCGCCAGCAGCCAAGATAGATGGGCCTCGGCGTCCTACGAGCAGTACTTC. This codes for CASSQDRWASASYEQYF.